This record concerns one T cell receptor (beta chain) sequence. Its specificity is unknown. The sample comes from a study of T-cell memory formation after mild COVID-19. Overall study results and limits: Some clones that responded were present in memory (sampled pre-infection), which suggests cross-reactive memory joined.

The V and J ends lost 4 bases and 5 bases respectively, with 11 bases between them. This CDR3 contains 13 residues. Looked up from germline, CDR1 is MNHEY and CDR2 is SMNVEV (reference sequence). TCRdb fed the 5' RACE reads into MiXCR, producing one record per CDR3 protein. This table has about 390,000 distinct CDR3 sequences, approximately 16% appearing once. This sequence joins TRBV27 and TRBJ1-2; tentatively, D is TRBD1 (5 bases). This sequence was found in a man aged 18 to 35 who had mild COVID-19 (a few samples of this study predate the infection). Cell type and time point are not known. Sequencing input: PBMCs or a T cell subset sorted from them (not recorded which). CDR3 bases: TGTGCCAGCAGTTCGACAGTGGGATATGGCTACACCTTC. Its translation is CASSSTVGYGYTF.